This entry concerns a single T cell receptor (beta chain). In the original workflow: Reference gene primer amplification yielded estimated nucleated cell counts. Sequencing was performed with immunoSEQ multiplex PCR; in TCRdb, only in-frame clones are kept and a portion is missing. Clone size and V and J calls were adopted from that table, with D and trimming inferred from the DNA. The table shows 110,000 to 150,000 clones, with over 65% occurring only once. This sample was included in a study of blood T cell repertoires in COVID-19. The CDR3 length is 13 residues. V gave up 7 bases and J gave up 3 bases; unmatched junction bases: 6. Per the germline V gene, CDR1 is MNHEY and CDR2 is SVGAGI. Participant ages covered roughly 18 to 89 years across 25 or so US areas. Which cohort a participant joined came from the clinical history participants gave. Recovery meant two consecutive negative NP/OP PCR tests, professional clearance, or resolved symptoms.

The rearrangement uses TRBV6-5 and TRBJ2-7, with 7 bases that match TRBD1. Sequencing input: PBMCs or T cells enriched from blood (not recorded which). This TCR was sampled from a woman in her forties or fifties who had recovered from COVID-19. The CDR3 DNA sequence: TGTGCCAGCAAGCTCCCAGGGGGCTACGAGCAGTACTTC. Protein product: CASKLPGGYEQYF.